This T cell receptor (beta chain) was documented in a study of CD8+CD57+ T cells in acquired aplastic anemia. Background on the study: An average of 3.2 ug of DNA was obtained from sorted CD4+ and CD8+ cells.

Study results and limitations: CD8+ Simpson's diversity showed no significant patient-control difference. Patients and controls had in common 25 to 30 CD8+ CDR3 sequences.

This clonotype was counted ten times or more. Its antigen is currently unknown. Both TCR beta VDJ combination and CDR3 sequence profiling were carried out. Genomic DNA was the template for this profiling. TCRdb reanalysed the reads using MiXCR and keeps one entry per CDR3 protein. The data hold some 290,000 distinct CDR3 sequences, with 56% observed a single time. The CDR3 spans 15 residues. The germline V gene encodes CDR1 MNHNY and CDR2 SVGAGI (reference sequence). Trimming at V came to 4 bases and at J to 4 bases, leaving 8 bases not matched to a gene. The rearrangement links TRBV6-6 to TRBJ1-2, with TRBD1 matching 8 bases. The receptor's source is a human donor with severe aplastic anemia or a healthy control (not recorded which). What was sequenced was sorted CD4+, CD8+, or CD8+CD57+ T cells (not recorded which) from PBMCs. The DNA for the CDR3 is TGTGCCAGCAGTTCCGCCCAGGGGGCGGGCTATGGCTACACCTTC. Protein sequence: CASSSAQGAGYGYTF.